Listed below are T cell receptor beta chains from one sample, sequenced in a study of chemoradiotherapy in HPV16-positive cancers. Sequencing used immunoSEQ multiplex PCR; TCRdb keeps in-frame clones, though not all of them. The table records under 30,000 clones, around 94% of them present only once. The material was obtained from a patient who underwent chemoradiotherapy. All receptors come from a human donor with HPV-associated anogenital cancer. Both conserved end residues are part of each CDR3. The order of the fields is CDR3 protein, CDR3 DNA, clone size, J gene, D gene, V gene. A D gene is named only where the DNA matches it firmly. Rows give clone size only sometimes, using once, few, many, or a class for an expanded clone.

CASSLIGSYGYTF TGTGCCAGCAGTTTAATCGGATCCTATGGCTACACCTTC - TRBJ1-2 - TRBV28
CASSLGPKNTEAFF TGTGCCAGCAGCTTAGGCCCGAAGAACACTGAAGCTTTCTTT - TRBJ1-1 - TRBV7-6
CSVVRSPGSYEQYF TGCAGCGTTGTCCGGTCACCGGGGTCCTACGAGCAGTACTTC once TRBJ2-7 - TRBV29-1
CASSVTSGRAYEQYF TGTGCCAGCAGTGTCACTAGCGGGCGCGCCTACGAGCAGTACTTC - TRBJ2-7 TRBD2 TRBV2
CASSEKPYYGYTF TGTGCCAGCAGTGAAAAGCCTTACTATGGCTACACCTTC - TRBJ1-2 - TRBV2
CASSARNLLTF TGTGCCAGCAGCGCAAGGAACCTGCTGACCTTC - TRBJ1-2 - TRBV9
CASSPVNSNQPQHF TGTGCCAGCAGTCCAGTTAATAGCAATCAGCCCCAGCATTTT - TRBJ1-5 - TRBV27
CASSQDSSTDTQYF TGTGCCAGCAGCCAGGATTCTAGCACAGATACGCAGTATTTT once TRBJ2-3 - TRBV4-2
CASSPLSGEGTEAFF TGTGCCAGCTCACCACTTTCAGGGGAAGGGACTGAAGCTTTCTTT - TRBJ1-1 - TRBV18
CASSRDTISNTGELFF TGTGCCAGCAGCCGGGACACCATATCGAACACCGGGGAGCTGTTTTTT - TRBJ2-2 - TRBV2
CASSFVSGGSYEQYF TGTGCCAGCAGCTTCGTTAGCGGAGGCTCCTACGAGCAGTACTTC - TRBJ2-7 - TRBV7-8
CASSPPRVGDNQPQHF TGTGCCAGCAGCCCCCCGAGGGTAGGGGACAATCAGCCCCAGCATTTT - TRBJ1-5 - TRBV7-2
CASSQELGGRGLDTQYF TGTGCCAGCAGCCAAGAGTTGGGCGGGAGGGGTCTAGATACGCAGTATTTT - TRBJ2-3 TRBD2 TRBV4-2
CASSLGGAGAPRGTGELFF TGTGCCAGCAGCTTAGGAGGGGCAGGGGCGCCCAGGGGCACCGGGGAGCTGTTTTTT - TRBJ2-2 - TRBV7-2
CASSAGGGGANVLTF TGTGCCAGCAGTGCAGGGGGTGGTGGGGCCAACGTCCTGACTTTC - TRBJ2-6 TRBD1 TRBV2
CASFREIPPYEQYF TGTGCCAGCTTCCGTGAGATACCTCCCTACGAGCAGTACTTC - TRBJ2-7 - TRBV6-1
CASSLANQLYEQYF TGTGCCAGCAGCTTAGCCAACCAACTCTACGAGCAGTACTTC - TRBJ2-7 - TRBV7-8
CASSLVPGMSSYNEQFF TGCGCCAGCAGCTTGGTACCGGGGATGAGCTCCTACAATGAGCAGTTCTTC - TRBJ2-1 - TRBV5-1
CAISGGTSGGRNTGELFF TGTGCCATCAGTGGCGGGACTAGCGGGGGGCGGAACACCGGGGAGCTGTTTTTT - TRBJ2-2 TRBD2 TRBV10-3
CASSKGLAEARGYEQYF TGTGCCAGCAGTAAGGGACTAGCGGAGGCGCGGGGCTACGAGCAGTACTTC few TRBJ2-7 TRBD2 TRBV27
CASKRGGNTEAFF TGTGCCAGTAAGAGAGGTGGGAACACTGAAGCTTTCTTT - TRBJ1-1 - TRBV19
CASSFRVWATNEKLFF TGTGCCAGCAGTTTTCGAGTCTGGGCAACTAATGAAAAACTGTTTTTT - TRBJ1-4 - TRBV27
CASSLGPAGEGDIQYF TGCGCCAGCAGCTTGGGTCCAGCGGGGGAGGGGGACATTCAGTACTTC - TRBJ2-4 TRBD2 TRBV5-1
CASSERGPGETQYF TGTGCCAGCAGTGAAAGAGGCCCTGGGGAGACCCAGTACTTC - TRBJ2-5 - TRBV2
CASSLLGGGAGEQYF TGTGCCAGCAGTCTCCTGGGTGGTGGGGCGGGGGAGCAGTACTTC - TRBJ2-7 - TRBV27
CASSIRQGSTGELFF TGTGCCAGTAGTATTCGACAGGGATCCACCGGGGAGCTGTTTTTT - TRBJ2-2 TRBD1 TRBV19
CASSRGQARADTQYF TGTGCCAGCAGCCGGGGACAAGCCAGGGCAGATACGCAGTATTTT - TRBJ2-3 - TRBV6-5
CASDGTGYLSTNEKLFF TGCGCCAGCGACGGGACAGGGTACCTCTCAACTAATGAAAAACTGTTTTTT - TRBJ1-4 TRBD1 TRBV5-1